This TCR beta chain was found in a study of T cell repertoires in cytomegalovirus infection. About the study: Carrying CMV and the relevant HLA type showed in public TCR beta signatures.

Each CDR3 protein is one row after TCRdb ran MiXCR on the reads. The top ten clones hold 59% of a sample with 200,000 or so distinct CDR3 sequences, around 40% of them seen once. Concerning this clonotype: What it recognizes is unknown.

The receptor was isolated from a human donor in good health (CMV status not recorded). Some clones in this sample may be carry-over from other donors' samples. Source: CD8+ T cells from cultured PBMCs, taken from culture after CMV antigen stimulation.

This CDR3 is CASSLIRRQTNTEAFF. The CDR3 DNA reads TGTGCCAGCAGCTTAATTCGTAGGCAGACGAACACTGAAGCTTTCTTT. The gene calls are TRBV7-3 and TRBJ1-1; D is ambiguous. Germline-derived CDR1 and CDR2 are SGHTA and FQGTGA. Trimming took 1 base from V and 1 from J, leaving 13 bases between them. This CDR3 has 16 amino acids.